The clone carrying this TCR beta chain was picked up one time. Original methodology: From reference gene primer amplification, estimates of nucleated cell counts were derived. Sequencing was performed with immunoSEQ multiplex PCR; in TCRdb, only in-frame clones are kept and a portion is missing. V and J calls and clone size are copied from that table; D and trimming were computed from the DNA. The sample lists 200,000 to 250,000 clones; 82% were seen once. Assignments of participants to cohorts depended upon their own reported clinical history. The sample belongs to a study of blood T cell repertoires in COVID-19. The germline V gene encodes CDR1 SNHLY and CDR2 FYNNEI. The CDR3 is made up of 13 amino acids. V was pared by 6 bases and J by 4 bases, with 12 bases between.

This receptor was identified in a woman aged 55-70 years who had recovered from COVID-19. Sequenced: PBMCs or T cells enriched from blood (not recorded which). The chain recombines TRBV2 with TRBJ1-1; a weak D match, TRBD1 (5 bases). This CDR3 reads CASRSGMSTEAFF. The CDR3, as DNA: TGTGCCAGCAGGTCAGGGATGAGCACTGAAGCTTTCTTT.